A selection of T cell receptor beta chains follows, all from one sample in a study of cytomegalovirus exposure and HLA in healthy donors. Data came from immunoSEQ multiplex PCR; TCRdb stores just in-frame clones and leaves some out. The profile covers some 90,000 clones, with 80% appearing a single time and 32% taken by the ten largest. Source material: PBMCs. The receptor set was obtained from a man aged 45-65 years in good health and CMV-seropositive. Both conserved end residues are part of each CDR3. A D gene is named only where the DNA matches it firmly. Rows may omit the clone size; those that give it use once, few, many or a size class.

d_call: TRBD2
clone_size: -
v_call: TRBV7-9
j_call: TRBJ2-1
cdr3_nt: TGTGCCAGCAGCCAGAGCGGGAGTGTTTTCAGTGAGCAGTTCTTC
cdr3_aa: CASSQSGSVFSEQFF

d_call: -
clone_size: -
v_call: TRBV18
j_call: TRBJ2-5
cdr3_nt: TGTGCCAGCTCATCTCTTACAGGGAACCAAGAGACCCAGTACTTC
cdr3_aa: CASSSLTGNQETQYF

d_call: TRBD1
clone_size: -
v_call: TRBV15
j_call: TRBJ2-7
cdr3_nt: TGTGCCACCAGCAGAGAAGGGGGACAGGCTTACGAGCAGTACTTC
cdr3_aa: CATSREGGQAYEQYF

d_call: TRBD1
clone_size: -
v_call: TRBV2
j_call: TRBJ1-2
cdr3_nt: TGTGCCAGCAGTTGGACAGGCACTAACTATGGCTACACCTTC
cdr3_aa: CASSWTGTNYGYTF

d_call: -
clone_size: once
v_call: TRBV6-1
j_call: TRBJ2-7
cdr3_nt: TGTGCCAGCAGTGAATCACGGGATTTTTCCTACGAGCAGTACTTC
cdr3_aa: CASSESRDFSYEQYF

d_call: -
clone_size: -
v_call: TRBV23-1
j_call: TRBJ1-5
cdr3_nt: TGCGCCAGCAGTCAATCTTGTCAGGTGGTAAAGTTTCCTTGCAATCAGCCCCAGCATTTT
cdr3_aa: CASSQSCQVVKFPCNQPQHF

d_call: -
clone_size: -
v_call: TRBV7-9
j_call: TRBJ2-3
cdr3_nt: TGTGCCAGCAGCTTAGAGGGGGACGGCACAGATACGCAGTATTTT
cdr3_aa: CASSLEGDGTDTQYF

d_call: -
clone_size: -
v_call: TRBV10-3
j_call: TRBJ2-7
cdr3_nt: TGTGCCATCAGGGACGGACAGAGCTCCTACGAGCAGTACTTC
cdr3_aa: CAIRDGQSSYEQYF

d_call: -
clone_size: -
v_call: TRBV2
j_call: TRBJ1-2
cdr3_nt: TGTGCCAGCGTGGAAATACAGGGAAACTATGGCTACACCTTC
cdr3_aa: CASVEIQGNYGYTF

d_call: TRBD1
clone_size: -
v_call: TRBV30
j_call: TRBJ2-2
cdr3_nt: TGTGCCTGGAACCGGGACAGGGGGCGCCCCGGGGAGCTGTTTTTT
cdr3_aa: CAWNRDRGRPGELFF

d_call: TRBD2
clone_size: -
v_call: TRBV4-1
j_call: TRBJ2-5
cdr3_nt: TGCGCCAGCAGCCAGGGACTAGCGGGAGTGGGAGAGACTCAGTACTTC
cdr3_aa: CASSQGLAGVGETQYF

d_call: TRBD2
clone_size: -
v_call: TRBV5-1
j_call: TRBJ2-1
cdr3_nt: TGCGCCAGCAGCGGAACTAGCGGGAGGGCCATTGAGCAGTTCTTC
cdr3_aa: CASSGTSGRAIEQFF

d_call: -
clone_size: -
v_call: TRBV2
j_call: TRBJ1-2
cdr3_nt: TGTGCCAGCAGGGCCAGGGTCTTATATGGCTACACCTTC
cdr3_aa: CASRARVLYGYTF

d_call: TRBD1
clone_size: -
v_call: TRBV7-8
j_call: TRBJ1-2
cdr3_nt: TGTGCCAGCAGCTTACGTTTAGCCGGGACAGGGGGTAACTACACCTTC
cdr3_aa: CASSLRLAGTGGNYTF

d_call: TRBD1
clone_size: -
v_call: TRBV5-1
j_call: TRBJ2-7
cdr3_nt: TGCGCCAGCAGCTTGGAGGGGGCAACCTACGAGCAGTACTTC
cdr3_aa: CASSLEGATYEQYF

d_call: -
clone_size: -
v_call: TRBV6-5
j_call: TRBJ1-5
cdr3_nt: TGTGCCAGCAGCATGGCCGGGGGAGGCAATCAGCCCCAGCATTTT
cdr3_aa: CASSMAGGGNQPQHF

d_call: -
clone_size: once
v_call: TRBV27
j_call: TRBJ1-1
cdr3_nt: TGTGCCAGCAGTAGCAGGGTCGAGAACACTGAAGCTTTCTTT
cdr3_aa: CASSSRVENTEAFF

d_call: -
clone_size: -
v_call: TRBV7-9
j_call: TRBJ1-3
cdr3_nt: TGTGCCAGCAGCTCGGTGAGAGGAAACACCATATATTTT
cdr3_aa: CASSSVRGNTIYF

d_call: -
clone_size: -
v_call: TRBV5-1
j_call: TRBJ2-6
cdr3_nt: TGCGCCAGCAGCTGGCGGACAGCAGGGGCCAACGTCCTGACTTTC
cdr3_aa: CASSWRTAGANVLTF

d_call: TRBD2
clone_size: -
v_call: TRBV2
j_call: TRBJ2-5
cdr3_nt: TGTGCCAGCAGTGAATCGGGGACTAGTATAGAGACCCAGTACTTC
cdr3_aa: CASSESGTSIETQYF

d_call: -
clone_size: -
v_call: TRBV5-4
j_call: TRBJ2-7
cdr3_nt: TGTGCCAGCAGCGCGCGCGGAGGACCCGCCGAGCAGTACTTC
cdr3_aa: CASSARGGPAEQYF

d_call: TRBD1
clone_size: -
v_call: TRBV10-3
j_call: TRBJ1-2
cdr3_nt: TGTGCCATCAGCCCGGGACAGGGCTATGGCTACACCTTC
cdr3_aa: CAISPGQGYGYTF

d_call: TRBD2
clone_size: few
v_call: TRBV11-3
j_call: TRBJ2-1
cdr3_nt: TGTGCCAGCAGCCATAACTTAGCGGGGGGGCAGTTCTTC
cdr3_aa: CASSHNLAGGQFF

d_call: -
clone_size: -
v_call: TRBV29-1
j_call: TRBJ2-5
cdr3_nt: TGCAGCGTGGGGGACATCCAAGAGACCCAGTACTTC
cdr3_aa: CSVGDIQETQYF